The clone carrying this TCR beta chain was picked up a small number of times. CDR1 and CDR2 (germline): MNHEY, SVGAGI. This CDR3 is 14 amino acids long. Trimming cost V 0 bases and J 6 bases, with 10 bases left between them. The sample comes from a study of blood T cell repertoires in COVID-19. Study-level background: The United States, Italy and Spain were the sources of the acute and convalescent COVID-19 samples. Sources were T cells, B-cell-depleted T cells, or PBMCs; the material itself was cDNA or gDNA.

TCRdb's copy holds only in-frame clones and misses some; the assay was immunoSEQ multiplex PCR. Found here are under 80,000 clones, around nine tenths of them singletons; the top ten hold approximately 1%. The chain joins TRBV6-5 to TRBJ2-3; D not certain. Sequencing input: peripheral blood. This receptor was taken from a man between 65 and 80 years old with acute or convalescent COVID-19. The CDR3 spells CASSYSNTRDTQYF. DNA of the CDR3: TGTGCCAGCAGTTACTCCAATACTCGGGATACGCAGTATTTT.